A selection of T cell receptor beta chains follows, all from one sample in a study of OX40 agonist ivuxolimab in advanced cancers. Profiled with immunoSEQ multiplex PCR; TCRdb holds only in-frame clones, not every one. Of approximately 84,000 clones in the sample, around four fifths are singletons; the top ten hold roughly 2.5%. The specimen was CD4+ or CD8+ T cells sorted from blood, collected in a trial of the OX40 agonist ivuxolimab. The receptor set was obtained from an adult with an advanced solid tumor such as melanoma, head and neck, liver or kidney cancer. CDR3s include the opening cysteine and the closing phenylalanine or tryptophan. A D gene is named only where the DNA matches it firmly. Some rows have no size entry. The others give once, few or many, or a class for an expanded clone.

d_call j_call clone_size v_call cdr3_aa cdr3_nt
NA TRBJ1-2 few TRBV28 CASRTVGPRLTMATFGYTF TGTGCCAGCAGAACAGTCGGACCCCGCCTAACTATGGCTACTTTTGGCTACACCTTC
NA TRBJ2-3 NA TRBV18 CASSRTGNSVDTQYF TGTGCCAGCTCACGTACGGGAAACTCCGTAGATACGCAGTATTTT
NA TRBJ1-2 NA TRBV4-1 CASSQEEGDGYTF TGCGCCAGCAGCCAAGAGGAAGGGGATGGCTACACCTTC
NA TRBJ1-2 few TRBV11-2 CASSLDPWGYTF TGTGCCAGCAGCTTAGATCCCTGGGGCTACACCTTC
NA TRBJ1-6 NA TRBV18 CASSVGQYNSPLHF TGTGCCAGCTCTGTTGGACAGTATAATTCACCCCTCCACTTT
NA TRBJ2-3 NA TRBV5-4 CASSLGGPTPTDTQYF TGTGCCAGCAGCTTGGGGGGGCCGACCCCCACAGATACGCAGTATTTT
TRBD1 TRBJ2-3 NA TRBV5-4 CASSTRLKQGTDTQYF TGTGCCAGCAGCACTAGACTGAAACAGGGGACAGATACGCAGTATTTT
NA TRBJ2-3 few TRBV6-4 CASSAGTSTDTQYF TGTGCCAGCAGTGCCGGGACTAGCACAGATACGCAGTATTTT
NA TRBJ2-1 NA TRBV5-4 CASSPWRGVKGNEQFF TGTGCCAGCAGCCCCTGGCGCGGGGTAAAGGGGAATGAGCAGTTCTTC
NA TRBJ1-1 NA TRBV11-2 CASSLVTGGWGNTEAFF TGTGCCAGCAGCTTAGTCACCGGGGGTTGGGGTAACACTGAAGCTTTCTTT
TRBD1 TRBJ1-1 few TRBV5-1 CASSSIGGQVGAEAFF TGCGCCAGCAGCTCGATTGGGGGACAGGTGGGTGCTGAAGCTTTCTTT
NA TRBJ1-2 NA TRBV19 CASSTSVGGYTF TGTGCCAGTAGTACTTCCGTGGGTGGCTACACCTTC
NA TRBJ1-6 NA TRBV5-4 CASSLDPGLNSPLHF TGTGCCAGCAGCTTGGATCCGGGGCTTAATTCACCCCTCCACTTT
TRBD2 TRBJ2-3 once TRBV18 CASSPEIAGGSDTQYF TGTGCCAGCTCACCAGAAATAGCGGGGGGTTCAGATACGCAGTATTTT
NA TRBJ1-4 few TRBV28 CASRRRGGNEKLFF TGTGCCAGCCGTAGGAGAGGGGGTAATGAAAAACTGTTTTTT
NA TRBJ2-2 NA TRBV19 CASSITTPPNTGELFF TGTGCCAGTAGTATAACAACACCTCCGAACACCGGGGAGCTGTTTTTT
TRBD1 TRBJ1-1 NA TRBV5-4 CASSLGGTDTEAFF TGTGCCAGCAGCTTGGGGGGGACAGACACTGAAGCTTTCTTT
NA TRBJ2-3 NA TRBV10-3 CAISGYGQRTDTQYF TGTGCCATCAGTGGATATGGCCAGAGAACAGATACGCAGTATTTT
NA TRBJ2-1 NA TRBV9 CASSAQGDEQFF TGTGCCAGCAGCGCTCAGGGAGATGAGCAGTTCTTC
TRBD1 TRBJ2-7 NA TRBV7-9 CASSLGDRDRSTYEQYF TGTGCCAGCAGCTTAGGGGACCGGGACAGGTCAACCTACGAGCAGTACTTC
TRBD2 TRBJ2-1 NA TRBV6-1 CASSAKEGAGAYNEQFF TGTGCCAGCAGTGCGAAGGAGGGAGCGGGGGCCTACAATGAGCAGTTCTTC
TRBD1 TRBJ1-3 once TRBV5-4 CASSFGTVGNTIYF TGTGCCAGCAGCTTTGGGACAGTCGGAAACACCATATATTTT
NA TRBJ2-7 NA TRBV7-8 CASSLGLIEQYF TGTGCCAGCAGCTTAGGGTTGATAGAGCAGTACTTC
NA TRBJ2-1 NA TRBV7-2 CASSLVGGPHEQFF TGTGCCAGCAGCTTAGTGGGGGGGCCCCATGAGCAGTTCTTC
NA TRBJ1-1 NA TRBV6-1 CATLPQELNTEAFF TGTGCCACCTTACCACAGGAACTAAACACTGAAGCTTTCTTT
NA TRBJ2-3 NA TRBV10-3 CAISFRDFTDTQYF TGTGCCATCAGTTTCCGTGACTTCACAGATACGCAGTATTTT
NA TRBJ2-3 NA TRBV7-3 CASSLSPGWTDTQYF TGTGCCAGCAGCTTAAGTCCAGGGTGGACAGATACGCAGTATTTT
NA TRBJ2-1 NA TRBV10-3 CAISESVGVGSSYNEQFF TGTGCCATCAGTGAGTCCGTCGGGGTGGGAAGCTCCTACAATGAGCAGTTCTTC
NA TRBJ1-4 NA TRBV6-5 CASSYLVNEKLFF TGTGCCAGCAGTTACTTAGTTAATGAAAAACTGTTTTTT
TRBD2 TRBJ2-1 NA TRBV29-1 CSVPLGGMEQFF TGCAGCGTTCCCCTGGGGGGGATGGAGCAGTTCTTC
TRBD2 TRBJ2-1 once TRBV11-2 CASSLVLAGPGGQFF TGTGCCAGCAGCTTAGTTCTAGCGGGCCCGGGTGGGCAGTTCTTC
NA TRBJ1-6 few TRBV28 CASSLMVAPLHF TGTGCCAGCAGTTTGATGGTGGCACCCCTCCACTTT
NA TRBJ1-6 once TRBV27 CASSSGRSNSPLHF TGTGCCAGCAGTAGCGGACGGAGTAATTCACCCCTCCACTTT
TRBD1 TRBJ1-1 few TRBV7-3 CASTPGDRGGDTEAFF TGTGCCAGCACCCCCGGGGACAGGGGAGGGGACACTGAAGCTTTCTTT
NA TRBJ1-2 NA TRBV5-5 CASSPGAGNYGYTF TGTGCCAGCAGCCCTGGAGCAGGGAACTATGGCTACACCTTC
NA TRBJ1-5 few TRBV9 CASSATGNSNQPQHF TGTGCCAGCAGCGCCACGGGGAATAGCAATCAGCCCCAGCATTTT
NA TRBJ1-2 NA TRBV18 CASSRTTDYGYTF TGTGCCAGCTCACGAACCACCGACTATGGCTACACCTTC
NA TRBJ2-1 NA TRBV5-1 CASSDVQAPAIF TGCGCCAGCAGCGATGTACAGGCTCCAGCCATCTTC
NA TRBJ1-1 NA TRBV7-3 CASSLGGMGTEAFF TGTGCCAGCAGCTTAGGGGGCATGGGTACTGAAGCTTTCTTT
NA TRBJ2-3 NA TRBV5-4 CASSLGTAFRTDTQYF TGTGCCAGCAGCTTGGGGACAGCCTTTAGGACAGATACGCAGTATTTT
NA TRBJ2-2 NA TRBV27 CASGGFANTGELFF TGTGCCAGCGGAGGGTTCGCGAACACCGGGGAGCTGTTTTTT